These T cell receptor beta chains were read from a single sample in a study of spatial heterogeneity in lung cancer. TCRdb independently ran MiXCR on the 5' RACE reads; one entry per CDR3 protein. This sample has tens of thousands of distinct CDR3 sequences, with roughly 5% found just once. The sample was PBMCs, taken at surgery. These receptors originate from a female donor with early-stage non-small cell lung cancer. The conserved cysteine and the conserved F or W are not part of the CDR3 here.

TRBV7-3	TRBJ1-6	ASSSGSGNSPLH
TRBV10-1	TRBJ2-5	ASSAGDGRTQY
TRBV6-5	TRBJ2-3	ASIGTGPDTQY
TRBV27	TRBJ2-1	ASSTLTGDEQF
TRBV6-2/TRBV6-3	TRBJ2-1	ASNTANEQF
TRBV2	TRBJ1-5	ASRIQGVSNQPQH
TRBV4-3	TRBJ2-3	ASSPGRDGDTQY
TRBV6-2/TRBV6-3	TRBJ2-1	ASSYSPSGAPHNEQF
TRBV12-3/TRBV12-4	TRBJ1-2	ASRRWTGNGYT
TRBV9	TRBJ2-2	ASSVETSATGELF
TRBV6-5	TRBJ2-3	ASRTDPTDTQY
TRBV11-3	TRBJ2-5	ASSLGPGQQETQY
TRBV28	TRBJ2-5	ASSQTSRSKY
TRBV5-5	TRBJ2-7	ASNRGGHDEQY
TRBV29-1	TRBJ2-5	SGVPDRGQETQY
TRBV2	TRBJ2-2	ASSVGQVSPGELF
TRBV18	TRBJ2-5	ASSPPATGGDETQY
TRBV10-3	TRBJ2-7	AIGLYNYEQY
TRBV18	TRBJ2-3	ASSPRGQGFGPDTQY
TRBV30	TRBJ2-2	AWIVDINTGELF
TRBV6-5	TRBJ1-2	ASRIGSKGYT
TRBV10-3	TRBJ2-2	ATNSGGADTGELF
TRBV20-1	TRBJ2-5	SASRTGAYQETQY
TRBV4-2	TRBJ2-1	ASSQADEQF
TRBV6-5	TRBJ2-3	ASTSGGGYTQY
TRBV7-2	TRBJ2-7	ASSPQRERGTEQY
TRBV2	TRBJ1-5	ASSQEGGAAQPQH
TRBV7-9	TRBJ1-2	ASSYPAGYYGYT
TRBV2	TRBJ2-3	ASSEERGVDTQY
TRBV29-1	TRBJ2-5	SVESTPGAETQY
TRBV19	TRBJ2-5	ASQRAAGSLQETQY
TRBV5-6	TRBJ1-5	ASSGARGQPQH
TRBV9	TRBJ2-4	ASSVAVASSAKNIQY
TRBV6-1	TRBJ2-1	ASTRGGSYNEQF
TRBV29-1	TRBJ2-5	SVVYLVASSFETQY
TRBV5-6	TRBJ2-7	ASSLRGSSSYEQY
TRBV7-9	TRBJ1-1	ASSLEGGTEAF
TRBV23-1	TRBJ2-7	ASSPTDGPFAYEQY
TRBV5-1	TRBJ2-2	ASSLAGGYTGELF
TRBV6-5	TRBJ1-1	ASWQGFEAF
TRBV20-1	TRBJ1-4	SARDDQDRGGTNEKLF
TRBV11-1	TRBJ2-6	ASSLFSLSWGSGANVLT
TRBV6-1	TRBJ1-1	ASSERGVGTEAF
TRBV7-4	TRBJ2-1	ASSLEVRQGEF
TRBV5-6	TRBJ1-5	ASSLGLRAGEGQPQH
TRBV6-2/TRBV6-3	TRBJ1-2	ASSYPDRYGYT
TRBV10-2	TRBJ2-5	ASTLVRGETQY